The 16 T cell receptor beta chains given below trace back to one sample, sequenced in a study of vaccination effects on CD4 cells after COVID-19. Culture lasted 10 days before CD4+ T cell isolation. The vaccine given was either BNT162b2 or mRNA-1273, in two doses. The antigens of these receptors remain unknown. Profiling relied on immunoSEQ multiplex PCR, and the TCRdb table lists in-frame clones only, not all of them. The sample includes tens of thousands of clones, roughly 81% seen only once; the top ten take under 2.5%. The source was CD4+ T cells from PBMCs cultured without peptide, collected after COVID-19 vaccination. These receptors came from a human donor who received a COVID-19 vaccine.

The chain links TRBV18 to TRBJ1-4; 8 bases are shared with TRBD1. Germline CDR1 KGHSH, CDR2 LQKENI. The CDR3 length is 15 residues. Trimming at V came to 3 bases and at J to 8 bases, leaving 8 bases not matched to a gene. CDR3 nucleotide sequence: TGTGCCAGCTCACCGACGACAGGGGCGGGGGAAAAACTGTTTTTT. Its protein product is CASSPTTGAGEKLFF.

V is TRBV7-3 and J is TRBJ2-2; D remains unclear. The length of the CDR3 is 13 residues. Per germline, CDR1 SGHTA and CDR2 FQGTGA. The V gene lost 1 base and the J gene lost 5 bases, with 5 bases spanning the gap. The CDR3 coding sequence is TGTGCCAGCAGCTTAATCAGGACCGGGGAGCTGTTTTTT. Its protein is CASSLIRTGELFF.

V and J are TRBV7-2 and TRBJ1-2; no reliable D call. Between the trimmed V and J ends, which lost 5 bases and 7 bases, there was a span of 14 bases. The CDR3 length is 13 residues. From germline, CDR1 is SGHTA and CDR2 FQGNSA. The CDR3: CASSLEALRGYTF. CDR3 coding DNA: TGTGCCAGCAGCCTGGAGGCACTCCGTGGCTACACCTTC.

V is TRBV28 and J is TRBJ1-2; D possibly corresponds to TRBD1 (5 bases). V was clipped by 6 bases and J by 3 bases, with 11 bases between them. Germline V gene lookup returns CDR1 MDHEN and CDR2 SYDVKM. The length of the CDR3 is 13 residues. The CDR3 DNA reads TGTGCCAGCAGACGTACAGGAGACTATGGCTACACCTTC. Translation: CASRRTGDYGYTF.

The gene calls are TRBV24-1 and TRBJ2-1; 7 bases map to TRBD2. Germline V gene lookup returns CDR1 KGHDR and CDR2 SFDVKD. The CDR3 is made up of 13 amino acids. The V and J ends lost 7 bases and 7 bases, in that order; junction bases with no gene match: 6. The CDR3 here is CATRASGRNEQFF. For the CDR3, the DNA is TGTGCCACCAGGGCTAGCGGAAGGAATGAGCAGTTCTTC.

The chain joins TRBV19 to TRBJ1-5; TRBD1 matches at 7 bases. This CDR3 is built from 15 residues. Germline values: CDR1 LNHDA, CDR2 SQIVND (reference sequence). The ends lost 6 bases at V and 0 bases at J; junction bases unmatched: 5. This CDR3 is CASSLDRASNQPQHF. The CDR3 DNA reads as TGTGCCAGTAGCCTCGACAGGGCTAGCAATCAGCCCCAGCATTTT.

J is TRBJ2-1 and V is TRBV6-5; unclear D gene. CDR1 is MNHEY and CDR2 is SVGAGI in the germline V gene. The V end lost 4 bases, the J end lost 5 bases, and 6 bases lay between the germline ends. The CDR3 covers 12 residues. CDR3 residues: CASSSPNNEQFF. For the CDR3, the DNA is TGTGCCAGCAGTTCCCCGAACAATGAGCAGTTCTTC.

This clone was picked up a small number of times. The chain employs TRBV6-2 or TRBV6-3 and TRBJ1-1, with D unclear. The CDR3 length is 16 residues. Germline CDR1 and CDR2: MNHEY and SVGEGT. V lost 6 bases, J lost 3 bases, and 20 bases lay in between. This chain's CDR3 is CASSSPTGKRDTEAFF. The CDR3 nucleotides read TGTGCCAGCAGCTCTCCTACCGGGAAAAGGGACACTGAAGCTTTCTTT.

This clone was seen only a few times. This chain uses TRBV10-1 with TRBJ1-4, with D uncertain. The V gene lost 5 bases and the J gene lost 8 bases, with 15 bases spanning the gap. This CDR3 comprises 14 residues. The germline V gene has CDR1 WNHNN and CDR2 SYGVQD (reference sequence). The CDR3 reads CASSSGQDSEKLFF. CDR3 DNA: TGCGCCAGCAGTTCGGGCCAGGACTCGGAAAAACTGTTTTTT.

This clone came up a few times. The chain uses TRBV7-3 and TRBJ1-5; weak D call: TRBD1 (5 bases). Germline-derived CDR1 and CDR2 are SGHTA and FQGTGA. This CDR3 has 13 amino acids. V was cut by 2 bases and J by 5 bases, with 7 bases left in between. Written as DNA, the CDR3 is TGTGCCAGCAGCTTACAAGGGGATCAGCCCCAGCATTTT. The encoded protein is CASSLQGDQPQHF. Complete variable domain (other parts from reference TRBV7-3 and TRBJ1-5): GAGVSQTPSNKVTEKGKYVELRCDPISGHTALYWYRQSLGQGPEFLIYFQGTGAADDSGLPNDRFFAVRPEGSVSTLKIQRTERGDSAVYLCASSLQGDQPQHFGDGTRLSIL.

The chain employs TRBV28 and TRBJ2-3; TRBD2 agrees at 9 bases. Per the germline V gene, CDR1 is MDHEN and CDR2 is SYDVKM. This CDR3 has 17 residues. V trimming: 9 bases; J trimming: 2 bases; junction bases outside the gene matches: 15. The CDR3 DNA follows: TGTGCCAGAGTCCCCACTCTTAAGCGGGAGGACACAGATACGCAGTATTTT. It translates to CARVPTLKREDTDTQYF.

This chain uses TRBV7-2 with TRBJ1-1; weak D call: TRBD1 (6 bases). Trimming took 5 bases from V and 4 from J, leaving 14 bases between them. The CDR3 spans 14 residues. Germline CDR1 and CDR2: SGHTA and FQGNSA. CDR3 coding DNA: TGTGCCAGCAGCCACCCAGGGGTAGGCACTGAAGCTTTCTTT. This codes for CASSHPGVGTEAFF.

The rearrangement uses TRBV2 and TRBJ2-1, with TRBD1 matching over 8 bases. Germline CDR1 SNHLY, CDR2 FYNNEI. The ends lost 3 bases at V and 6 bases at J; junction bases unmatched: 10. The CDR3 length is 16 residues. CDR3 residues: CASSDWATGGINEQFF. The CDR3 region has the DNA TGTGCCAGCAGTGATTGGGCCACAGGGGGAATCAATGAGCAGTTCTTC. The full variable domain, rest sourced from reference TRBV2 and TRBJ2-1, is EPEVTQTPSHQVTQMGQEVILRCVPISNHLYFYWYRQILGQKVEFLVSFYNNEISEKSEIFDDQFSVERPDGSNFTLKIRSTKLEDSAMYFCASSDWATGGINEQFFGPGTRLTVL.

V is TRBV7-2 and J is TRBJ1-4, with D unclear. This CDR3 contains 15 residues. The ends were cut back, 2 bases at V and 4 bases at J, with 11 bases in the middle. Germline V gene lookup returns CDR1 SGHTA and CDR2 FQGNSA. The CDR3: CASSLQGWINEKLFF. CDR3 coding DNA: TGTGCCAGCAGCTTACAAGGTTGGATTAATGAAAAACTGTTTTTT.

V usage is TRBV5-1 and J usage is TRBJ2-5; the match to TRBD2 covers 11 bases. The length of the CDR3 is 15 residues. Trimming removed 7 bases from V and 5 bases from J; junction bases left unmatched: 10. Per germline, CDR1 SGHRS and CDR2 YFSETQ. This CDR3 reads CASGYSGGGTETQYF. The CDR3 DNA sequence: TGCGCCAGCGGCTATAGCGGGGGGGGTACGGAGACCCAGTACTTC.

V and J are TRBV29-1 and TRBJ1-6; D remains unclear. The CDR3 covers 14 residues. CDR1 is SQVTM and CDR2 is ANQGSEA in the germline V gene. With 5 bases removed from V and 2 bases from J, the gap between germline ends came to 10 bases. The CDR3 nucleotides are TGCAGCGTTAAAGTGGATACCTATAATTCACCCCTCCACTTT. Translating it yields CSVKVDTYNSPLHF.